These 8 T cell receptor beta chains originate from one sample sequenced in a study of shared clonotypes between healthy human individuals. Only in-frame clones appear in the TCRdb table, and some are missing; sequencing was by immunoSEQ multiplex PCR. The sample carries about 1.5 million clones, 95% to 99% recorded once. Sequenced material: naive CD4+ T cells sorted from blood. As to subset: CD45RA+ positively selected. The receptors come from a man aged 25 to 40 in good health.

V and J are TRBV19 and TRBJ2-2; a weak D match, TRBD1 (5 bases). This CDR3 region has 14 residues. The germline CDR1 and CDR2 sequences are LNHDA and SQIVND (reference sequence). V was pared by 8 bases and J by 6 bases, with 16 bases between. CDR3 loop: CASGTRVRAGELFF. CDR3 DNA: TGTGCCAGTGGTACCAGGGTAAGAGCCGGGGAGCTGTTTTTT.

This chain connects TRBV10-2 to TRBJ2-2, with a weak D call TRBD1 (6 bases). Trimming removed 8 bases from V and 1 base from J, with 8 bases in between. The CDR3 runs to 13 residues. Germline V gene lookup returns CDR1 WSHSY and CDR2 SAAADI. As DNA, the CDR3 is TGCGCCAGCCAGGGACAGAACACCGGGGAGCTGTTTTTT. Its protein is CASQGQNTGELFF.

The J gene is TRBJ2-1, the V gene TRBV10-3; D is possibly TRBD1 (5 bases). Germline loops: CDR1 ENHRY, CDR2 SYGVKD. With 4 bases removed from V and 5 bases from J, the gap between germline ends came to 9 bases. The CDR3 is made up of 13 amino acids. CDR3 sequence: CAISAIGDNEQFF. CDR3 sequence (DNA): TGTGCCATCAGTGCGATAGGGGACAATGAGCAGTTCTTC.

This sequence joins TRBV7-2 and TRBJ2-5; D ambiguous. Trimming stripped 2 bases from V and 0 bases from J, with 7 bases between. There are 14 residues in the CDR3. Germline values: CDR1 SGHTA, CDR2 FQGNSA. Here the CDR3 DNA reads TGTGCCAGCAGCTTATCAACTAACCAAGAGACCCAGTACTTC. This translates into CASSLSTNQETQYF. The full variable domain, rest sourced from reference TRBV7-2 and TRBJ2-5, is GAGVSQSPSNKVTEKGKDVELRCDPISGHTALYWYRQSLGQGLEFLIYFQGNSAPDKSGLPSDRFSAERTGGSVSTLTIQRTQQEDSAVYLCASSLSTNQETQYFGPGTRLLVL.

The chain couples TRBV5-3 to TRBJ1-5; no definite D call. TRBV5-3 carries the ORF label, with uncertain function. The CDR3 is made up of 15 amino acids. Trimming removed 0 bases at V and 2 bases at J, with 9 bases between. The CDR3 sequence is CARSLAPKGNQPQHF. The CDR3 bases are TGTGCCAGAAGCTTGGCCCCGAAGGGCAATCAGCCCCAGCATTTT.

Notes on this clone: The junction departs from germline at one end; a sequencing error may be responsible. The V gene is TRBV18, the J gene TRBJ2-3, with TRBD2 as a possible D gene (7 bases). Germline V gives CDR1 KGHSH, CDR2 LQKENI. There are 13 residues in the CDR3. The CDR3 reads CANSPGGPDTQYF. CDR3 nucleotide sequence: TGTGCCAACTCACCCGGGGGGCCAGATACGCAGTATTTT.

This chain links TRBV14 with TRBJ2-5; D is ambiguous. This CDR3 contains 13 residues. Trimming shortened V by 0 bases and J by 8 bases, and 10 bases separated the two germline ends. CDR1 SGHDN and CDR2 FVKESK come from the germline V gene. CDR3 sequence: CASSQDSSITQYF. The DNA of the CDR3 is TGTGCCAGCAGCCAAGACTCCTCCATCACCCAGTACTTC.

The rearrangement uses TRBV10-1 and TRBJ2-7; 15 bases align to TRBD2. CDR1 is WNHNN and CDR2 is SYGVQD in the germline V gene (reference sequence). Trimming at V came to 0 bases and at J to 7 bases, leaving 13 bases not matched to a gene. CDR3 size: 19 residues. The chain's CDR3 is CASSESGRTSGRAVDEQYF. The CDR3 nucleotides read TGCGCCAGCAGTGAGTCGGGTAGGACTAGCGGGAGGGCCGTCGATGAGCAGTACTTC.